The 13 T cell receptor beta chains listed next were all sequenced from one sample in a study of shared clonotypes between healthy human individuals (dated by TCRdb to about 2020). Library preparation used the immunoSEQ multiplex PCR assay. TCRdb holds this immuneACCESS table with in-frame rearrangements only. Some clones are missing; in checked studies, unresolved V genes explain under half, and the rest has no known cause. Across this sample there are roughly 2.2 million clones, with roughly 90% seen only once. Approximately 0.4% of the sample is in the top ten clones. Specimen: naive CD4+ T cells from PBMCs. Per the publication, the cell subset or site label means: CD45RA+ positively selected. The source of these receptors is a man between 18 and 35 years old in good health. Some clones in this sample may be carry-over from other donors' samples.

The chain employs TRBV6-5 and TRBJ1-1; a possible D gene is TRBD1 (5 bases). Trimming cost V 6 bases and J 4 bases, with 9 bases left between them. This CDR3 is 12 amino acids long. CDR1 and CDR2 from the germline V gene are MNHEY and SVGAGI. CDR3 nucleotides: TGTGCCAGCAGGGGGCCAGGCACTGAAGCTTTCTTT. Translation gives CASRGPGTEAFF.

This clone was detected only once. This sequence joins TRBV5-8 and TRBJ2-7; D is possibly TRBD2 (6 bases). CDR1 is SGHTS, CDR2 YDEGEE, per germline. V was pared by 2 bases and J by 0 bases, with 18 bases between. The CDR3 is 17 amino acids. The CDR3 DNA is TGTGCCAGCAGCTTCTCCCCCGGGGGAACCCTCTCCTACGAGCAGTACTTC. It yields the protein CASSFSPGGTLSYEQYF.

The chain uses TRBV28 and TRBJ1-2, with no clear D. Trimming took off 3 bases at V and 3 bases at J, with 8 bases between the two ends. Germline values: CDR1 MDHEN, CDR2 SYDVKM. The CDR3 extends over 13 amino acids. In nucleotides, the CDR3 is TGTGCCAGCAGTTTTTCGGGTTACTATGGCTACACCTTC. Translation: CASSFSGYYGYTF.

About this clone itself: The same CDR3 is also encoded by other DNA sequences in this sample. The J gene is TRBJ2-7, the V gene TRBV28; D is unresolved. Trimming took 6 bases from V and 2 from J, leaving 11 bases between them. The CDR3 loop spans 13 amino acids. The germline V gene encodes CDR1 MDHEN and CDR2 SYDVKM. CDR3 nucleotides: TGTGCCAGCAGCCTCGCCGGGCCCTACGAGCAGTACTTC. Translated: CASSLAGPYEQYF.

On this clone: One junction end does not reproduce the germline sequence, and a read error may be involved. The chain employs TRBV9 and TRBJ2-3; TRBD2 aligns across 10 bases. The germline gives CDR1 SGDLS, CDR2 YYNGEE. There are 18 residues in the CDR3. CDR3 loop: CASSVAGGDEVATDTQYF. CDR3 DNA: TGTGCCAGCAGTGTAGCGGGAGGAGATGAGGTAGCGACAGATACGCAGTATTTT. The variable domain in full, with the rest retrieved from reference TRBV9 and TRBJ2-3, is DSGVTQTPKHLITATGQRVTLRCSPRSGDLSVYWYQQSLDQGLQFLIQYYNGEERAKGNILERFSAQQFPDLHSELNLSSLELGDSALYFCASSVAGGDEVATDTQYFGPGTRLTVL.

This clone was seen a handful of times. The genes are TRBV7-8 and TRBJ1-2; D uncertain. CDR1 is SGHVS and CDR2 is FQNEAQ in the germline V gene. Deletions cut 1 base from V and 11 bases from J, with 17 bases between. The CDR3 runs 14 residues. The CDR3 reads CASSLGRTEKWYTF. In DNA, the CDR3 is TGTGCCAGCAGCTTAGGGCGGACGGAGAAGTGGTACACCTTC.

This clone was seen once. This chain connects TRBV19 to TRBJ2-5, with 9 bases aligning to TRBD1. This CDR3 region has 14 residues. Germline V CDR1 and CDR2: LNHDA, SQIVND (reference sequence). Unmatched junction bases numbered 5, after V lost 5 bases and J lost 4 bases. The CDR3 nucleotides are TGTGCCAGTAGTCCGGGGGACAGGGTAGAGACCCAGTACTTC. Residues: CASSPGDRVETQYF.

To note about this clone: The sample holds other DNA sequences that translate to the same CDR3. The chain combines TRBV20-1 with TRBJ1-2; D is unresolved. There are 11 residues in the CDR3. The germline V and J ends were trimmed by 2 bases and 3 bases, with 4 bases remaining between them. The germline CDR1 and CDR2 sequences are DFQATT and SNEGSKA (reference sequence). CDR3 bases: TGCAGTGCTAGACGCGACTATGGCTACACCTTC. Amino acid sequence: CSARRDYGYTF.

The chain has TRBV5-4 and TRBJ1-1; D is possibly TRBD1 (5 bases). This CDR3 is 15 amino acids long. The V gene's germline CDR1 is SGHNT and CDR2 YYREEE (reference sequence). V was cut by 1 base and J by 1 base, with 11 bases left in between. CDR3 sequence reads: CASSLPEGRNTEAFF. In DNA form, the CDR3 reads TGTGCCAGCAGCTTGCCTGAGGGGAGGAACACTGAAGCTTTCTTT.

This clone showed up just once. The gene calls are TRBV20-1 and TRBJ2-7, with D perhaps being TRBD1 or TRBD2 (5 bases each). The V end lost 4 bases, the J end lost 10 bases, and 11 bases lay between the germline ends. The CDR3 totals 10 residues. Germline V gives CDR1 DFQATT, CDR2 SNEGSKA (reference sequence). CDR3 DNA sequence: TGCAGTGCTACACAACGGGACCAGTACTTC. This gives the protein CSATQRDQYF.

The chain recombines TRBV11-1 with TRBJ1-1, with 8 bases that match TRBD1. V trimming: 5 bases; J trimming: 0 bases; junction bases outside the gene matches: 2. Germline-derived CDR1 and CDR2 are SGHAT and FQDESV (reference sequence). The CDR3 has 14 amino acids. In DNA, the CDR3 is TGTGCCAGCAGCGCGGACAGGGTGAACACTGAAGCTTTCTTT. Translating it yields CASSADRVNTEAFF.

The V gene is TRBV29-1, the J gene TRBJ2-1, with 12 bases that match TRBD2. Losses at the gene ends were 1 base for V and 6 bases for J; bases not matched to a gene: 4. Germline CDR1 reads SQVTM; CDR2 reads ANQGSEA. This CDR3 spans 15 amino acids. CDR3: CSVEGRLAGVNEQFF. The CDR3 nucleotides read TGCAGCGTTGAAGGGCGACTAGCGGGAGTCAATGAGCAGTTCTTC.

With respect to this clone: The identical CDR3 is also encoded by other nucleotide sequences in the sample. V usage is TRBV2 and J usage is TRBJ2-7; 10 nucleotides agree with TRBD1. The CDR3 has 14 residues. Looked up from germline, CDR1 is SNHLY and CDR2 is FYNNEI. The junction had 1 base not matched to a gene; V was cut back by 4 bases and J by 1 base. CDR3 in DNA: TGTGCCAGCAGTGGACAGGGGGCGTCCTACGAGCAGTACTTC. Translating it yields CASSGQGASYEQYF.